This T cell receptor beta chain stems from a study of blood T cells in healthy people across ages. Study results and caveats: Roughly linearly, TCR beta diversity per million T cells fell as age increased.

Germline CDR1 MNHNY, CDR2 SVGAGI (reference sequence). V lost 4 bases and J 4 bases, leaving 13 bases between the germline ends. The CDR3 has 14 amino acids. Primed by a sample-barcoded 5' primer and a J-beta primer mix, a second PCR proceeded for 7 to 11 cycles. In TCRdb, the 5' RACE reads were re-called with MiXCR into one record per CDR3 protein. The table records some 1.4 million distinct CDR3 sequences, about 40% of them present only once. This clonotype was seen more than once but under ten times. Its specificity is unknown. The chain joins TRBV6-6 to TRBJ1-1; D may be TRBD1 (5 bases). The receptor's source is a woman in her late teens or twenties in good health. The source material was blood. Written as DNA, the CDR3 is TGTGCCAGCAGTTCTCGTTTAGGGGTCACTGAAGCTTTCTTT. This encodes CASSSRLGVTEAFF.